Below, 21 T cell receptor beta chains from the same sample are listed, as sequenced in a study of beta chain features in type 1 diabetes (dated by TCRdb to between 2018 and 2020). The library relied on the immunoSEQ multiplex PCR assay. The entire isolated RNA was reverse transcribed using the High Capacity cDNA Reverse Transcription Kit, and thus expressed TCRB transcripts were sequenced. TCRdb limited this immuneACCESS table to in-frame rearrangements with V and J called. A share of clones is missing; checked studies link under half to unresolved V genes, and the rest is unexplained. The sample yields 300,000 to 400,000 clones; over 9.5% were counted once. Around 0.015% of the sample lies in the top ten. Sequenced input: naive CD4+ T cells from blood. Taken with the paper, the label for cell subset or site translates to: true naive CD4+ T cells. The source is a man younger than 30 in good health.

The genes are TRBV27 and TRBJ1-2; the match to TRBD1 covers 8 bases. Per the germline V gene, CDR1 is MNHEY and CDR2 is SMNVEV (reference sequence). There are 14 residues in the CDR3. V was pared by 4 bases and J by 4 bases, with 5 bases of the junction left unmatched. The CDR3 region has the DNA TGTGCCAGCAGTTCGCGGACAGGGATCTATGGCTACACCTTC. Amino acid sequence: CASSSRTGIYGYTF.

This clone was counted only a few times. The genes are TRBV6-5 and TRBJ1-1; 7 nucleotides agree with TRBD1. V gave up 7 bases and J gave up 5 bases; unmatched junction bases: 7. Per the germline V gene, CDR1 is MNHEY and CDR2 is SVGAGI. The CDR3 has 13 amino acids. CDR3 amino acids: CASTQTGKTEAFF. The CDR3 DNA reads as TGTGCCAGCACCCAGACAGGGAAGACTGAAGCTTTCTTT.

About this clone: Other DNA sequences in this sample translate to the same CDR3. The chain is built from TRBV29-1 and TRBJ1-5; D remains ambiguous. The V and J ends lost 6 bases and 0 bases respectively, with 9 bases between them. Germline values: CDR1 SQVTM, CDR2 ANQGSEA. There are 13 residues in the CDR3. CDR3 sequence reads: CSVGDSSNQPQHF. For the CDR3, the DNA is TGCAGCGTGGGAGATTCTAGCAATCAGCCCCAGCATTTT.

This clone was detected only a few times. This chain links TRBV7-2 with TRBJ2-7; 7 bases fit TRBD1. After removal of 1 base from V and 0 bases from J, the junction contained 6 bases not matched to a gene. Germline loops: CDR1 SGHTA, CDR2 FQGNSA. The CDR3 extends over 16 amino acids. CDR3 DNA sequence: TGTGCCAGCAGCTTAGTGTCGGACAGGAGCTCCTACGAGCAGTACTTC. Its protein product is CASSLVSDRSSYEQYF.

The CDR3 region has the DNA TGCGCCAGCAGCGGGGGACAGACGCGCTATGGCTACACCTTC. Translation gives CASSGGQTRYGYTF. The J gene is TRBJ1-2, the V gene TRBV4-3, with 7 bases fitting TRBD1. The CDR3 loop spans 14 amino acids. V lost 5 bases and J lost 4; bases outside the gene matches: 7. Germline-derived CDR1 and CDR2 are LGHNA and YSLEER.

The CDR3 loop is CASSPPRDRETYEQYF. As DNA, the CDR3 is TGTGCCAGCAGCCCTCCCCGGGACAGGGAAACCTACGAGCAGTACTTC. The V call is TRBV9, the J call TRBJ2-7; 9 bases are shared with TRBD1. The CDR3 loop spans 16 amino acids. Germline CDR1 SGDLS, CDR2 YYNGEE. Trimming took 4 bases from V and 2 from J; bases not matched to a gene: 10.

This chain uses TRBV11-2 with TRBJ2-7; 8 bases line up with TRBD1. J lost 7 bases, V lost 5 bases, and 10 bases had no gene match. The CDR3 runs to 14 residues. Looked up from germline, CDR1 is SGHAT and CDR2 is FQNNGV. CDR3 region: CASSIGQGPWEQYF. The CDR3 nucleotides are TGTGCCAGCAGCATAGGACAGGGTCCGTGGGAGCAGTACTTC. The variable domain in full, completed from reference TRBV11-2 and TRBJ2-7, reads EAGVAQSPRYKIIEKRQSVAFWCNPISGHATLYWYQQILGQGPKLLIQFQNNGVVDDSQLPKDRFSAERLKGVDSTLKIQPAKLEDSAVYLCASSIGQGPWEQYFGPGTRLTVT.

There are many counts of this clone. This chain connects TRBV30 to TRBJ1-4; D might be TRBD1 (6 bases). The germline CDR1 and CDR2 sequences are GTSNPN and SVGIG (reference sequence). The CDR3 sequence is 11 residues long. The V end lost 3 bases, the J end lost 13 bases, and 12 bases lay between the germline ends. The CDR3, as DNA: TGTGCCTGGAGCCCAACAGGGAGACTGTTTTTT. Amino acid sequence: CAWSPTGRLFF.

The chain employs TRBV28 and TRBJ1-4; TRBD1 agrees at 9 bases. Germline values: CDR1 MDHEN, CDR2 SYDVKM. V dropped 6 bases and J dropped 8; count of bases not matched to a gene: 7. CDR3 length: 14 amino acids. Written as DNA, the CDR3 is TGTGCCAGCAGCAACTCCGGACAGGGGGAAAAACTGTTTTTT. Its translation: CASSNSGQGEKLFF.

The CDR3 loop reads CASSGGTGGTEAFF. CDR3 DNA sequence: TGTGCCAGCAGCGGGGGGACAGGGGGCACTGAAGCTTTCTTT. This rearrangement joins TRBV9 to TRBJ1-1; 11 bases agree with TRBD1. This CDR3 is 14 amino acids long. CDR1 and CDR2 from the germline V gene are SGDLS and YYNGEE. After removal of 3 bases from V and 4 bases from J, the junction contained 2 bases not matched to a gene. The complete variable domain, with remaining parts taken from reference TRBV9 and TRBJ1-1, reads DSGVTQTPKHLITATGQRVTLRCSPRSGDLSVYWYQQSLDQGLQFLIQYYNGEERAKGNILERFSAQQFPDLHSELNLSSLELGDSALYFCASSGGTGGTEAFFGQGTRLTVV.

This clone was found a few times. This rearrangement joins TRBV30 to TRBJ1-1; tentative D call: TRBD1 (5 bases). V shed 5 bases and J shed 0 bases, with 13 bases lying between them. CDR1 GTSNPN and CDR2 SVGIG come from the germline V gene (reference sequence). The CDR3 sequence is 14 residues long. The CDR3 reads CAWASDRMNTEAFF. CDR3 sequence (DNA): TGTGCCTGGGCATCCGACAGAATGAACACTGAAGCTTTCTTT.

CDR3 region: CAWSAYIYEQYF. As DNA, the CDR3 is TGTGCCTGGAGTGCCTATATCTACGAGCAGTACTTC. V gene TRBV30 combines with J gene TRBJ2-5, with D uncertain. The J call is uncertain, as TRBJ2-7 better fits the DNA end. The length of the CDR3 is 12 residues. Germline V lookup: CDR1 GTSNPN, CDR2 SVGIG (reference sequence).

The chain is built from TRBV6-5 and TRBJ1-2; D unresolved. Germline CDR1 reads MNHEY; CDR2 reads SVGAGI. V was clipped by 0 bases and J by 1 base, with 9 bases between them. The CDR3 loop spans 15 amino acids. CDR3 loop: CASSYSRQINYGYTF. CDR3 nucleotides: TGTGCCAGCAGTTACTCGAGGCAGATTAACTATGGCTACACCTTC.

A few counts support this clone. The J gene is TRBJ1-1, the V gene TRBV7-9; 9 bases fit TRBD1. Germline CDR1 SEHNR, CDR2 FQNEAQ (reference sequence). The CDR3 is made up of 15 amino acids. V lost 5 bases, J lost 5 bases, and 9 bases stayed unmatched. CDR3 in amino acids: CASSPRAGTGTEAFF. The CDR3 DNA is TGTGCCAGCAGCCCCCGTGCCGGGACAGGGACTGAAGCTTTCTTT.

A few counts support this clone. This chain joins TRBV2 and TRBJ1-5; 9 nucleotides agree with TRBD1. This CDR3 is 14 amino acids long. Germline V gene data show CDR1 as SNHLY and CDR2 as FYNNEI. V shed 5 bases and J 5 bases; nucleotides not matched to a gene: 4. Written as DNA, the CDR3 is TGTGCCAGCAGTTCGGGACAGGGTGATCAGCCCCAGCATTTT. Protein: CASSSGQGDQPQHF.

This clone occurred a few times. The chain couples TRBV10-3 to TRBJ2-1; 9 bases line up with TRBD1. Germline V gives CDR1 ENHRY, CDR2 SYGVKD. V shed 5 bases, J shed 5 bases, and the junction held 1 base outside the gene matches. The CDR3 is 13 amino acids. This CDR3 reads CAISTGGHNEQFF. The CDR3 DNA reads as TGTGCCATCAGTACAGGGGGCCACAATGAGCAGTTCTTC.

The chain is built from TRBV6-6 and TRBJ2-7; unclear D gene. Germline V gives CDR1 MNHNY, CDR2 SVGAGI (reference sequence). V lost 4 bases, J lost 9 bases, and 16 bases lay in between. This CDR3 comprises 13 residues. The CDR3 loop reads CASSLLSPFGQYF. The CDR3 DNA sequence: TGTGCCAGCAGTTTGCTTAGCCCTTTCGGGCAGTACTTC.

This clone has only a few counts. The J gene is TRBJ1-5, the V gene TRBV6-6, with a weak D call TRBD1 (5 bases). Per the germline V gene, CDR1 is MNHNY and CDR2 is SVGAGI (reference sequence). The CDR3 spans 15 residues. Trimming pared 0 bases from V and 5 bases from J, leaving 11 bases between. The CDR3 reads CASSYSIWGDQPQHF. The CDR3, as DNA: TGTGCCAGCAGTTACTCGATCTGGGGCGATCAGCCCCAGCATTTT.

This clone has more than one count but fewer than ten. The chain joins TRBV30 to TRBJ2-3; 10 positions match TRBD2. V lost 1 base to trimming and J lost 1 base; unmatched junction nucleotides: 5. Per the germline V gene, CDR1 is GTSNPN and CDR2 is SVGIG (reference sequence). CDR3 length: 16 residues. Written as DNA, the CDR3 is TGTGCCTGGAGTGGAGGGCTAGCGGGAGGCACAGATACGCAGTATTTT. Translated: CAWSGGLAGGTDTQYF.

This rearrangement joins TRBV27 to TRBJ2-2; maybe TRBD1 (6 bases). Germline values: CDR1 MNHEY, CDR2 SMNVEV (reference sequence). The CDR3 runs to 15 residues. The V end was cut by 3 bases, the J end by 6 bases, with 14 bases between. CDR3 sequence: CASSLRFRGAGELFF. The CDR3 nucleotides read TGTGCCAGCAGTTTGAGGTTCAGGGGCGCCGGGGAGCTGTTTTTT.

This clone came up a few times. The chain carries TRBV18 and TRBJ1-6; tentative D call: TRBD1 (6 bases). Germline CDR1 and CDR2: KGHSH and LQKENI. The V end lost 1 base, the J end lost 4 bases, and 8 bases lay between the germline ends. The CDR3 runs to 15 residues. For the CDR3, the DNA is TGTGCCAGCTCACCACGGACAGTTTATAATTCACCCCTCCACTTT. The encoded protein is CASSPRTVYNSPLHF.